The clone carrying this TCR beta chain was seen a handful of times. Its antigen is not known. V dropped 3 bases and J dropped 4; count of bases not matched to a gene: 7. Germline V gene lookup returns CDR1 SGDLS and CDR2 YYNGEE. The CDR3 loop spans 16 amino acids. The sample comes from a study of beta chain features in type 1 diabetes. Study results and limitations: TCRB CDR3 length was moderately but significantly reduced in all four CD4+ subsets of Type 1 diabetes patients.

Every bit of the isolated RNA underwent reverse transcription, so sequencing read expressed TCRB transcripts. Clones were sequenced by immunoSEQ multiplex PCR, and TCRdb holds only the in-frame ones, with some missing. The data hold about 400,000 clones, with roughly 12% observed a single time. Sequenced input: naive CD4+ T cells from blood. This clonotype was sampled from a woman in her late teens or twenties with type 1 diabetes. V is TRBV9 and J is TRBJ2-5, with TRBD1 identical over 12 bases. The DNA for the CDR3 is TGTGCCAGCAGCGCCCCGGGACAGGGGGCGGGAGAGACCCAGTACTTC. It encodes CASSAPGQGAGETQYF. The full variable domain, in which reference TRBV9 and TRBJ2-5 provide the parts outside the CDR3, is DSGVTQTPKHLITATGQRVTLRCSPRSGDLSVYWYQQSLDQGLQFLIQYYNGEERAKGNILERFSAQQFPDLHSELNLSSLELGDSALYFCASSAPGQGAGETQYFGPGTRLLVL.